A selection of T cell receptor beta chains follows, all from one sample in a study of early T cells in non-severe SARS-CoV-2 infection. MiXCR, applied by TCRdb to the 5' RACE reads, yields one record per CDR3 protein. The sample records approximately 58,000 distinct CDR3 sequences, roughly 10% being singletons. The sample was whole blood. These receptor sequences come from an adult who was a healthcare worker with PCR-confirmed SARS-CoV-2 infection or an uninfected control (not recorded which). Both conserved end residues are part of each CDR3. A D gene is named only where the DNA matches it firmly. Some rows mark clone size as missing; the rest say once, few, many or name a class of expanded clone.

TRBV10-1	many	TRBD1	TRBJ1-3	TGCGCCAGCAGTGGGGGGACAGCTTCCTCCAGCTCTGGAAACACCATATATTTT	CASSGGTASSSSGNTIYF
TRBV19	few	TRBD2	TRBJ2-1	TGTGCCAGTAGTCCTCTAGCGGGGCCACCCTACAATGAGCAGTTCTTC	CASSPLAGPPYNEQFF
TRBV10-2	NA	NA	TRBJ1-5	TGCGCCAGCACCTCATTCGTCGGCAATCAGCCCCAGCATTTT	CASTSFVGNQPQHF
TRBV3-1	once	TRBD2	TRBJ2-7	TGTGCCAGCAGCCACTCCGGGACTAGAGACGAGCAGTACTTC	CASSHSGTRDEQYF
TRBV6-2/TRBV6-3	many	NA	TRBJ2-7	TGTGCCAGCAGCAACCCCGGGGAACCTCCCTACGAGCAGTACTTC	CASSNPGEPPYEQYF
TRBV9	NA	NA	TRBJ2-2	TGTGCCAGCAGCGTAGCGCAGACGAACACCGGGGAGCTGTTTTTT	CASSVAQTNTGELFF
TRBV6-5	many	NA	TRBJ2-7	TGTGCCAGCAGTTACTCGATTAGAGGGGAATACGAGCAGTACTTC	CASSYSIRGEYEQYF
TRBV6-2/TRBV6-3	few	NA	TRBJ2-2	TGTGCCAGCAGCCTACGTCTTGGTAACACCGGGGAGCTGTTTTTT	CASSLRLGNTGELFF
TRBV2	NA	TRBD1	TRBJ1-2	TGTGCCAGCAGTGAAGGGGCAGGGGGTGCCCGCACCTTC	CASSEGAGGARTF
TRBV7-9	NA	NA	TRBJ2-4	TGTGCCAGCAGCTGGACCGGGGCGGATGGTAGCATTCAGTACTTC	CASSWTGADGSIQYF
TRBV6-1	few	NA	TRBJ2-1	TGTGCCAGCAGTGAAGAGAGGGGGGTCGGTGAGCAGTTCTTC	CASSEERGVGEQFF
TRBV6-1	NA	NA	TRBJ1-2	TGTGCCAGCAGACAGGGACGGGGAAACTCTGGCTACACCTTC	CASRQGRGNSGYTF
TRBV29-1	many	TRBD1	TRBJ2-1	TGCAGCGCTACCGGGACAGGGGGCTATGAGCAGTTCTTC	CSATGTGGYEQFF
TRBV7-2	NA	TRBD1	TRBJ2-3	TGTGCCAGCAGCTACCTCTTAGGACAGGGCACAGATACGCAGTATTTT	CASSYLLGQGTDTQYF
TRBV29-1	NA	NA	TRBJ2-3	TGCAGCGGCCTAGACCCCCGGGCAGATACGCAGTATTTT	CSGLDPRADTQYF
TRBV2	few	TRBD1	TRBJ2-5	TGTGCCAGCAGTGAAGTGCGACCGGGACAGGGGACCCAGTACTTC	CASSEVRPGQGTQYF
TRBV18	NA	NA	TRBJ1-1	TGTGCCAGCTCACCGAGCCAGAGGAACACTGAAGCTTTCTTT	CASSPSQRNTEAFF
TRBV20-1	NA	TRBD1	TRBJ1-6	TGCAGTGCTATCCTCCCAGGGGGCGGTTCACCCCTCCACTTT	CSAILPGGGSPLHF
TRBV18	many	NA	TRBJ2-1	TGTGCCAGCTCACCAGGGGAAATGGGATACTACAATGAGCAGTTCTTC	CASSPGEMGYYNEQFF
TRBV12-3/TRBV12-4	few	NA	TRBJ2-5	TGTGCCAGCACCCGGACAGTAGAAGAGACCCAGTACTTC	CASTRTVEETQYF
TRBV4-1	NA	NA	TRBJ2-5	TGCGCCAGCAGCCAAGGGGGCCGCCCGTGGGAGACCCGGTACTTC	CASSQGGRPWETRYF
TRBV20-1	many	NA	TRBJ1-1	TGCAGTGCTACCGGGAGTTGGGACACTGAAGCTTTCTTT	CSATGSWDTEAFF
TRBV28	NA	NA	TRBJ2-7	TGTGCCAGCAGTTTTGGGGGGCCGGACTACGAGCAGTACTTT	CASSFGGPDYEQYF
TRBV18	many	TRBD1	TRBJ1-6	TGTGCCAGCTCACCGCGGACAGGGGGGAATAATTCACCCCTCCACTTT	CASSPRTGGNNSPLHF
TRBV12-3/TRBV12-4	few	NA	TRBJ2-1	TGTGCCAGCAGTTTACTGGATGAGCAGTTCTTC	CASSLLDEQFF
TRBV5-1	many	NA	TRBJ1-6	TGCGCCAGCAGCCTTGACACCAATTCACCCCTCCACTTT	CASSLDTNSPLHF
TRBV29-1	many	NA	TRBJ2-3	TGCAGCGTGAATGGGGGGGGGCGAGGAGCAGATACGCAGTATTTT	CSVNGGGRGADTQYF
TRBV20-1	many	NA	TRBJ1-1	TGCAGTGGCCGCCGGGATAGCATGGGGACTGAAGCTTTCTTT	CSGRRDSMGTEAFF
TRBV29-1	NA	NA	TRBJ2-3	TGCAGCGTTGAGGGTAGTCAAGATACGCAGTATTTT	CSVEGSQDTQYF
TRBV27	few	NA	TRBJ2-7	TGTGCCAGCAGTTTAAGAGAATCCTACGAGCAGTACTTC	CASSLRESYEQYF
TRBV28	many	NA	TRBJ2-3	TGTGCCAGCAACTCGGGAGTGCAAGATACGCAGTATTTT	CASNSGVQDTQYF
TRBV12-3/TRBV12-4	once	TRBD1	TRBJ1-4	TGTGCCAGCAGTTTAGCAGGGACAGGGATTGAAAAACTGTTTTTT	CASSLAGTGIEKLFF
TRBV19	few	TRBD2	TRBJ2-6	TGTGCCAGTAGTCCCGGGAGGGCTGCCTCTGGGGCCAACGTCCTGACTTTC	CASSPGRAASGANVLTF
TRBV5-1	NA	NA	TRBJ2-1	TGCGCCAGCAGTCCCGGGGCGGGCCTGTTCAATGAGCAGTTCTTC	CASSPGAGLFNEQFF
TRBV28	many	NA	TRBJ2-7	TGTGCCAGCCTCGTGGCGCGGGGTGGGGCCTACGAGCAGTACTTC	CASLVARGGAYEQYF
TRBV29-1	few	NA	TRBJ2-1	TGCAGCGTTGAAGGATCTCCCGGCAGGTACAATGAGCAGTTCTTC	CSVEGSPGRYNEQFF
TRBV20-1	few	TRBD2	TRBJ2-5	TGCAGTGCTAGAGAAATTCCGGGACTAGTAAGAGAGACCCAGTACTTC	CSAREIPGLVRETQYF
TRBV6-5	NA	NA	TRBJ1-5	TGTGCCAGCAGTTACGGGCCTGGATCCAATCAGCCCCAGCATTTT	CASSYGPGSNQPQHF
TRBV5-6	few	TRBD2	TRBJ2-7	TGTGCCAGCAGAACGAGCGGGAGGGCCTCCTACGAGCAGTACTTC	CASRTSGRASYEQYF
TRBV5-1	few	NA	TRBJ1-1	TGCGCCAGCAGCTTGGGGGCCACCGGCCGGCATGAAGCTTTCTTT	CASSLGATGRHEAFF
TRBV4-1	few	TRBD2	TRBJ2-1	TGCGCCAGCAGCCAAGATCAAGCGGGAGGGGGCAATGAGCAGTTCTTC	CASSQDQAGGGNEQFF
TRBV5-1	few	NA	TRBJ2-7	TGCGCCAGCAGCTTAAATAGGAGATACGAGCAGTACTTC	CASSLNRRYEQYF
TRBV5-6	few	NA	TRBJ1-2	TGTGCCAGCAGCTTAGGGGCCACTAACTATGGCTACACCTTC	CASSLGATNYGYTF
TRBV2	few	NA	TRBJ2-2	TGTGCCAGCAGTTCTTACGGGAGCACCGGGGAGCTGTTTTTT	CASSSYGSTGELFF
TRBV15	many	NA	TRBJ2-5	TGTGCCACCAGCAGGGCAAACGCGGGACCCGCCCAAGAGACCCAGTACTTC	CATSRANAGPAQETQYF
TRBV19	many	NA	TRBJ2-1	TGTGCCAGTAGCCCTACCCAGGGGAGGAGTGAGCAGTTCTTC	CASSPTQGRSEQFF
TRBV6-1	NA	NA	TRBJ1-3	TGTGCCAGCAATCCTAGAGTGGCCTCGGTTGGAAACACCATATATTTT	CASNPRVASVGNTIYF
TRBV29-1	many	TRBD1	TRBJ2-3	TGCAGCGTTGAACTTTTAGACAGGGGGACAGATACGCAGTATTTT	CSVELLDRGTDTQYF
TRBV3-1	few	TRBD2	TRBJ2-3	TGTGCCAGCAGCCAAGGACTAGCGGGAGCGGATACGCAGTATTTT	CASSQGLAGADTQYF
TRBV7-9	NA	TRBD2	TRBJ2-5	TGCGCCAGCTTCCCCTCGAGGACTAGCGGGAAAGAGACCCAGTACTTC	CASFPSRTSGKETQYF
TRBV2	many	TRBD2	TRBJ2-1	TGTGCCAGCATTCACCCGACCGCGGGAGGGCCAGGGGAGAATGAGCAGTTCTTC	CASIHPTAGGPGENEQFF